The rows below give T cell receptor beta chains drawn from one sample of a study of Ad26.COV2.S vaccination and SARS-CoV-2 variants. Libraries were prepared by immunoSEQ multiplex PCR; TCRdb keeps only in-frame clonotypes and omits some of them. The profile shows about 400,000 clones, 75% to 90% of them singletons. Sequences were derived from peripheral blood, sampled in a trial of Ad26.COV2.S vaccine versus placebo. These receptor sequences come from a person aged 18-65 years who received the Ad26.COV2.S COVID-19 vaccine or a placebo. The CDR3 runs from the conserved cysteine through the conserved F or W. D genes are given only for firm matches. Some rows mark clone size as missing; the rest say once, few, many or name a class of expanded clone.

cdr3_aa,cdr3_nt,clone_size,d_call,j_call,v_call
CASSPRRGTEQFF,TGTGCCAGCAGCCCAAGACGGGGGACTGAGCAGTTCTTC,NA,NA,TRBJ2-1,TRBV11-2
CASSVDAGGSTGELFF,TGTGCCAGCAGCGTAGATGCGGGAGGGTCCACCGGGGAGCTGTTTTTT,NA,TRBD2,TRBJ2-2,TRBV9
CASSQEYRLAGVRYEQYF,TGTGCCAGCAGCCAAGAATATCGACTAGCGGGAGTAAGGTACGAGCAGTACTTC,NA,TRBD2,TRBJ2-7,TRBV3-1/TRBV3-2
CASTSRPGLANNEQFF,TGTGCCAGCACCTCTCGTCCGGGACTAGCCAACAATGAGCAGTTCTTC,NA,TRBD2,TRBJ2-1,TRBV7-6
CASSPPGGGAPLHF,TGCGCCAGCAGCCCTCCGGGGGGAGGAGCACCCCTCCACTTT,NA,NA,TRBJ1-6,TRBV4-1
CASSQDPGGNQPQHF,TGCGCCAGCAGCCAAGATCCAGGGGGCAATCAGCCCCAGCATTTT,NA,NA,TRBJ1-5,TRBV4-3
CASSYRQGPGANVLTF,TGTGCCAGCAGTTACCGACAGGGCCCAGGGGCCAACGTCCTGACTTTC,NA,TRBD1,TRBJ2-6,TRBV2
CAWSKGSSYNSPLHF,TGTGCCTGGAGTAAGGGGAGCTCCTATAATTCACCCCTCCACTTT,few,NA,TRBJ1-6,TRBV30
CASSVPSGYYNEQFF,TGTGCCAGCAGCGTACCTAGCGGGTATTACAATGAGCAGTTCTTC,NA,TRBD2,TRBJ2-1,TRBV5-4
CACTEADTQYF,TGTGCCTGTACGGAGGCAGATACGCAGTATTTT,NA,NA,TRBJ2-3,TRBV30
CASSPKAGRPQMNTEAFF,TGTGCCAGCTCACCAAAGGCAGGGAGGCCCCAAATGAACACTGAAGCTTTCTTT,once,NA,TRBJ1-1,TRBV18
CASEDGTSGRAYNEQFF,TGTGCCAGCGAGGACGGGACTAGCGGGAGGGCCTACAATGAGCAGTTCTTC,NA,TRBD2,TRBJ2-1,TRBV2
CASSMARGSSYNEQFF,TGTGCCAGTAGTATGGCCAGGGGGAGCTCCTACAATGAGCAGTTCTTC,NA,TRBD1,TRBJ2-1,TRBV19
CASSPLQGADEQYF,TGTGCCAGCAGCCCTCTACAGGGGGCGGACGAGCAGTACTTC,NA,TRBD1,TRBJ2-7,TRBV14
CAISEPGQGFYEQYF,TGTGCCATCAGTGAACCGGGACAGGGGTTTTACGAGCAGTACTTC,NA,TRBD1,TRBJ2-7,TRBV10-3
CSVGVETQYF,TGCAGCGTAGGGGTGGAGACCCAGTACTTC,NA,NA,TRBJ2-5,TRBV29-1
CASSFQGDEQFF,TGCGCCAGCAGCTTTCAGGGTGATGAGCAGTTCTTC,NA,NA,TRBJ2-1,TRBV5-1
CASSPSTGQSYEQYF,TGTGCCAGCAGCCCATCGACAGGGCAATCCTACGAGCAGTACTTC,NA,TRBD1,TRBJ2-7,TRBV7-2
CASSERDYNEQFF,TGTGCCAGCAGTGAGCGGGACTACAATGAGCAGTTCTTC,NA,TRBD2,TRBJ2-1,TRBV6-2/TRBV6-3
CASSFGASGGTGELFF,TGCGCCAGCAGCTTTGGAGCTAGCGGGGGAACCGGGGAGCTGTTTTTT,NA,TRBD2,TRBJ2-2,TRBV5-1
CASSSYDTPYEQYF,TGTGCCAGCAGTTCCTACGACACTCCCTACGAGCAGTACTTC,NA,NA,TRBJ2-7,TRBV27
CAIRGQGNSPLHF,TGTGCCATCCGGGGACAGGGGAATTCACCCCTCCACTTT,NA,TRBD1,TRBJ1-6,TRBV10-3
CASSQDLANTGELFF,TGTGCCAGCAGCCAAGATCTTGCGAACACCGGGGAGCTGTTTTTT,NA,NA,TRBJ2-2,TRBV4-2
CASTLGTGRTGELFF,TGTGCCAGCACTCTTGGGACAGGACGGACCGGGGAGCTGTTTTTT,NA,TRBD1,TRBJ2-2,TRBV2
CASSYQGDRIGNTIYF,TGTGCCAGTAGCTACCAGGGGGACAGAATTGGAAACACCATATATTTT,few,TRBD1,TRBJ1-3,TRBV19
CASATARREETQYF,TGTGCCAGCGCGACAGCTCGGAGGGAAGAGACCCAGTACTTC,NA,NA,TRBJ2-5,TRBV28
CASSVLRAGQPQHF,TGTGCCAGCAGCGTATTAAGGGCCGGCCAGCCCCAGCATTTT,few,NA,TRBJ1-5,TRBV9
CASSRDWRSYEQYF,TGTGCCAGCAGCCGGGACTGGAGGAGCTACGAGCAGTACTTC,NA,NA,TRBJ2-7,TRBV7-2
CASSIQVSGNTIYF,TGTGCCAGCAGTATACAGGTCTCTGGAAACACCATATATTTT,NA,NA,TRBJ1-3,TRBV28
CATSRVAGSSYNEQFF,TGTGCCACCAGCAGAGTAGCGGGATCGTCCTACAATGAGCAGTTCTTC,NA,TRBD2,TRBJ2-1,TRBV15
CASSRSGTYYGYTF,TGTGCCAGCAGTCGCTCCGGGACTTACTATGGCTACACCTTC,NA,NA,TRBJ1-2,TRBV28
CASSLGREGANTGELFF,TGTGCCAGCAGCTTAGGTCGGGAGGGGGCGAACACCGGGGAGCTGTTTTTT,NA,TRBD2,TRBJ2-2,TRBV7-3
CASSLDPAATYEQYF,TGTGCCAGCAGCTTGGACCCAGCGGCTACCTACGAGCAGTACTTC,NA,NA,TRBJ2-7,TRBV5-4
CASKRTVGGYTF,TGTGCCAGCAAAAGGACGGTTGGGGGCTACACCTTC,NA,NA,TRBJ1-2,TRBV28
CAISQQGAGTGELFF,TGTGCCATCAGTCAACAGGGGGCGGGCACCGGGGAGCTGTTTTTT,NA,TRBD1,TRBJ2-2,TRBV10-3
CASSQDLRDRVIGYTF,TGTGCCAGCAGCCAAGACCTTCGGGACAGGGTAATAGGCTACACCTTC,NA,TRBD1,TRBJ1-2,TRBV3-1/TRBV3-2
CASSTLAGGPEFF,TGTGCCAGCAGCACCCTAGCGGGAGGGCCAGAGTTCTTC,NA,TRBD2,TRBJ2-1,TRBV7-3
CASSSLASNEQFF,TGTGCCAGCAGCTCCTTGGCCTCCAATGAGCAGTTCTTC,NA,NA,TRBJ2-1,TRBV11-3
CAWSVRIGQGSSLTNEKLFF,TGTGCCTGGAGTGTACGAATTGGACAGGGATCGTCTTTAACTAATGAAAAACTGTTTTTT,NA,TRBD1,TRBJ1-4,TRBV30
CASRGQLYNEQFF,TGTGCCAGCAGGGGACAGCTATACAATGAGCAGTTCTTC,NA,TRBD1,TRBJ2-1,TRBV2
CASSKEGGSYTGELFF,TGTGCCAGCAGCAAAGAGGGGGGTTCCTACACCGGGGAGCTGTTTTTT,NA,NA,TRBJ2-2,TRBV21-1
CASSPSRGGYTF,TGTGCCAGCAGTCCATCGAGGGGTGGCTACACCTTC,NA,NA,TRBJ1-2,TRBV27
CASSPLGGGGGRDSYNEQFF,TGTGCCAGCAGCCCTCTTGGCGGCGGAGGGGGGAGGGACTCCTACAATGAGCAGTTCTTC,NA,NA,TRBJ2-1,TRBV14
CASSQGLVGTYEQYF,TGCGCCAGCAGCCAAGGTTTGGTAGGTACCTACGAGCAGTACTTC,NA,NA,TRBJ2-7,TRBV4-1
CASSRDRGVGMNTEAFF,TGTGCCAGCAGCCGGGACAGGGGAGTGGGGATGAACACTGAAGCTTTCTTT,NA,TRBD1,TRBJ1-1,TRBV11-2
CASSSAGVSYEQYF,TGTGCCAGCAGCTCAGCGGGAGTCTCCTACGAGCAGTACTTC,NA,TRBD2,TRBJ2-7,TRBV7-2
CASSESANEQYF,TGTGCCAGCAGTGAATCCGCTAACGAGCAGTACTTC,NA,NA,TRBJ2-7,TRBV25-1
CASSKAPGTTFSYNEQFF,TGTGCCAGCAGCAAAGCCCCTGGGACTACCTTCTCCTACAATGAGCAGTTCTTC,NA,NA,TRBJ2-1,TRBV21-1
CASSRHTTGQYF,TGTGCCAGCAGCCGCCATACAACCGGGCAGTACTTC,few,NA,TRBJ2-7,TRBV3-1/TRBV3-2
CASSLSGRGNTGELFF,TGTGCCAGCAGCTTAAGCGGGAGAGGTAACACCGGGGAGCTGTTTTTT,NA,TRBD2,TRBJ2-2,TRBV5-4
CASSLGGQAPTEKLFF,TGTGCCAGCAGCCTTGGGGGACAGGCGCCAACTGAAAAACTGTTTTTT,NA,TRBD1,TRBJ1-4,TRBV5-4
CASSPQPIWGDTDTQYF,TGTGCCAGCAGTCCCCAACCGATCTGGGGGGACACAGATACGCAGTATTTT,NA,NA,TRBJ2-3,TRBV27
CASSSTASGYTYEQYF,TGTGCCAGCAGCTCTACGGCTAGCGGGTACACCTACGAGCAGTACTTC,once,TRBD2,TRBJ2-7,TRBV7-9